This T cell receptor (beta chain) stems from a study of T-cell memory formation after mild COVID-19. Study-level results: The main location of contracting CD4+ clones was CM and EM, and that of contracting CD8+ clones was EMRA. Clones contracting over day 15 to 85 were CD4/CD8 balanced, with later expanders leaning CD4+.

Remarks on this clonotype: Its antigen remains unknown.

TCR alpha and TCR beta cDNA libraries carrying sample barcodes and UMIs were produced by 5'RACE using constant-segment primers. One entry per CDR3 protein, called by TCRdb with MiXCR from the 5' RACE reads. The top ten hold 3.5% to 4% of the sample, which has 200,000 to 250,000 distinct CDR3 sequences, about 17% seen once. Germline-derived CDR1 and CDR2 are LGHNA and YSLEER. V was trimmed by 1 base and J by 3 bases, leaving 15 bases between them. This CDR3 spans 16 amino acids. This rearrangement joins TRBV4-3 to TRBJ2-5; weak D call: TRBD1 (6 bases). The TCR sequence derives from a man aged 18 to 29 who had mild COVID-19 (a few samples of this study predate the infection). Cell type and time point are not known. Sample: PBMCs or a T cell subset sorted from them (not recorded which). The CDR3 region is CASSQGPGDAEETQYF. CDR3 DNA: TGCGCCAGCAGCCAAGGACCAGGGGACGCCGAAGAGACCCAGTACTTC.